This entry concerns a single T cell receptor beta chain. Its specificity is not known. Measured with immunoSEQ multiplex PCR; TCRdb has only the in-frame clones, and not every one. Found here are around 49,000 clones, more than 60% of them singletons; the top ten hold roughly 30%. The entry originates in a study of vaccination effects on CD4 cells after COVID-19. Study-level points and caveats: The study found marked clonal contraction of infection- and vaccine-induced clones late after vaccination.

V gave up 1 base and J gave up 2 bases, with 12 bases separating them. The germline gives CDR1 LNHNV, CDR2 YYDKDF (reference sequence). The CDR3 length is 15 residues. Before sequencing took place, the ViraFEST assay used viral peptide pools to expand antigen-specific CD4+ T cells. When about ten days of culture had elapsed, CD4+ T cells were isolated. It was between March and December 2020 that the person had a SARS-CoV-2 infection confirmed by PCR. Specimen: CD4+ T cells from PBMCs cultured with a peptide pool, collected before COVID-19 vaccination. The V call is TRBV15, the J call TRBJ2-7, with D possibly matching TRBD1 (6 bases). The sequence came from a human donor who had a prior SARS-CoV-2 infection. The CDR3: CATSRGDGDTYEQYF. As DNA, the CDR3 is TGTGCCACCAGCAGAGGCGACGGGGACACCTACGAGCAGTACTTC.